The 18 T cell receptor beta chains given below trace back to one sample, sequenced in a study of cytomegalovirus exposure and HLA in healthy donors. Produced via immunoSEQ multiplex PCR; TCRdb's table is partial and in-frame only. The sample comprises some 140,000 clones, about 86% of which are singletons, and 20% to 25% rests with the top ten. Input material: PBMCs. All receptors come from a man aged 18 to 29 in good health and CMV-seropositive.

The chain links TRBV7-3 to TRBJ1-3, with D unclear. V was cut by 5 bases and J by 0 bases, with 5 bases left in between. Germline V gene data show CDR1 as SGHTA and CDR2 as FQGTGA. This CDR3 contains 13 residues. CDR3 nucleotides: TGTGCCAGCAGCCCAGACTCTGGAAACACCATATATTTT. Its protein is CASSPDSGNTIYF.

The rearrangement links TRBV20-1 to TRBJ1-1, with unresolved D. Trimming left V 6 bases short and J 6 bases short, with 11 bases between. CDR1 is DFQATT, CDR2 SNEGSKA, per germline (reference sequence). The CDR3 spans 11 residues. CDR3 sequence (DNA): TGCAGTGCCCCGGAGATCGCTGAAGCTTTCTTT. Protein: CSAPEIAEAFF.

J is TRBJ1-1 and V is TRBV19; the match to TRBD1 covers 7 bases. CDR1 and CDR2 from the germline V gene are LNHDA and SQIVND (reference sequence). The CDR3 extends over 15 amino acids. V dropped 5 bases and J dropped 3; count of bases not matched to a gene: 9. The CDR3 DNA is TGTGCCAGTAGTTTTCTTAAAGGGGGCTACACTGAAGCTTTCTTT. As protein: CASSFLKGGYTEAFF.

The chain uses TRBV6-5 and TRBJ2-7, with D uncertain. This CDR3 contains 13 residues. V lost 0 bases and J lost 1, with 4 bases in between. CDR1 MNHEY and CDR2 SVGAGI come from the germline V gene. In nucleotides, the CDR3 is TGTGCCAGCAGTTACTCCCGTTCCTACGAGCAGTACTTC. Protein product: CASSYSRSYEQYF.

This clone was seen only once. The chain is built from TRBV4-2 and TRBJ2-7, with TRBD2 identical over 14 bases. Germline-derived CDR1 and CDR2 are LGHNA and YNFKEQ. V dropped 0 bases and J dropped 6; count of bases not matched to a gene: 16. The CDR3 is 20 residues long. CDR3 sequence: CASSQDWKGGTSGRRGEQYF. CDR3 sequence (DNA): TGTGCCAGCAGCCAAGATTGGAAGGGAGGGACTAGCGGGAGAAGGGGCGAGCAGTACTTC.

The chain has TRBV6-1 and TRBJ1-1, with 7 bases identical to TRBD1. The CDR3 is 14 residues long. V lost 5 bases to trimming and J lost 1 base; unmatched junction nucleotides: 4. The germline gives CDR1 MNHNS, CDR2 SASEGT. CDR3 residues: CASSPDRRNTEAFF. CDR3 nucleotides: TGTGCCAGCAGTCCGGACAGGCGGAACACTGAAGCTTTCTTT.

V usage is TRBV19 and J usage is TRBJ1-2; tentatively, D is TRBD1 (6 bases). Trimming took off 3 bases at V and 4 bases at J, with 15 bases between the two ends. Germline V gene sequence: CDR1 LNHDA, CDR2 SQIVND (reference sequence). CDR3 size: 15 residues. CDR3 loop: CASSIFGRGTYGYTF. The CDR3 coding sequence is TGTGCCAGTAGTATCTTTGGCAGGGGTACCTATGGCTACACCTTC.

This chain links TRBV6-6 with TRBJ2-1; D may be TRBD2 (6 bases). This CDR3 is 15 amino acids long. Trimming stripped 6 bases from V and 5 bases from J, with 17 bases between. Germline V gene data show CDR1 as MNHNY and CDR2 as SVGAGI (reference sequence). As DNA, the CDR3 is TGTGCCAGCAGCTACAGCTCCCGGACTAACAATGAGCAGTTCTTC. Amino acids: CASSYSSRTNNEQFF.

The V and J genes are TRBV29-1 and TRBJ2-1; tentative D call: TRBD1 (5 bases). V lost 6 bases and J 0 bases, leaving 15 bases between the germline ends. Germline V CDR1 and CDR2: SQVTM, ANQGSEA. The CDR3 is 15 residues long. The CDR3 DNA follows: TGCAGCGTCTTTATGGGGCAGAGCTCCTACAATGAGCAGTTCTTC. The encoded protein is CSVFMGQSSYNEQFF.

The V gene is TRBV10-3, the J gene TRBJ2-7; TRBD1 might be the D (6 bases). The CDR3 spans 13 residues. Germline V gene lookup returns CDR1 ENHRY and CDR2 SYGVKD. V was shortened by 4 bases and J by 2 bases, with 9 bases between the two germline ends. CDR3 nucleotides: TGTGCCATCAGTGGGAAGGGGGCCTACGAGCAGTACTTC. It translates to CAISGKGAYEQYF.

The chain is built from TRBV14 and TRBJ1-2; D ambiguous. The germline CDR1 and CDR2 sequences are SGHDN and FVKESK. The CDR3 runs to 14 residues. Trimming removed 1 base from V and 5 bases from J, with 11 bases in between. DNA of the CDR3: TGTGCCAGCAGCCAAGTGAGCTACGGTTATGGCTACACCTTC. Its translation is CASSQVSYGYGYTF.

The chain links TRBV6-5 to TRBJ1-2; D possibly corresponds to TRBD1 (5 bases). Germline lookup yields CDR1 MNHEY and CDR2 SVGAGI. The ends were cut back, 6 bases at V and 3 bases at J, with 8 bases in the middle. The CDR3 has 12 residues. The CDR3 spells CASRQGYYGYTF. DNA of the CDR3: TGTGCCAGCAGGCAGGGTTACTATGGCTACACCTTC.

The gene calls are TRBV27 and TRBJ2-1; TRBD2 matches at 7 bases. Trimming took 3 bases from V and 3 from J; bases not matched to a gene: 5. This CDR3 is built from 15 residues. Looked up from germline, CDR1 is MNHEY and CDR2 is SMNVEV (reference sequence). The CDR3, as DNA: TGTGCCAGCAGTTTGGGAGGGGCCTTCTACAATGAGCAGTTCTTC. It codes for CASSLGGAFYNEQFF.

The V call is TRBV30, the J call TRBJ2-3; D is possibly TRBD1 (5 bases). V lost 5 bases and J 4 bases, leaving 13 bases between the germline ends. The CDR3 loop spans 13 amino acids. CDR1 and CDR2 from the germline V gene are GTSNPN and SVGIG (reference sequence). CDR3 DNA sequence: TGTGCCTGGGGGGCCATAGTCGCAGATACGCAGTATTTT. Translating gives CAWGAIVADTQYF.

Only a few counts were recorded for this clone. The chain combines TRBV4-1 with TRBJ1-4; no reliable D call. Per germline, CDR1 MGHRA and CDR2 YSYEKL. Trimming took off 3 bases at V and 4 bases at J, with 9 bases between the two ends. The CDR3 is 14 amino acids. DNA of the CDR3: TGCGCCAGCAGCCAGGAGGGAGTTAATGAAAAACTGTTTTTT. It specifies CASSQEGVNEKLFF.

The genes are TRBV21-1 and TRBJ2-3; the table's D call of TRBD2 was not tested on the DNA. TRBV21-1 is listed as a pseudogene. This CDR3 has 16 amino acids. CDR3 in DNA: TGTGCCAGCGACGCGGCCCTCCCCGCTAGCACAGATACGCAGTATTTT. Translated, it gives CASDAALPASTDTQYF.

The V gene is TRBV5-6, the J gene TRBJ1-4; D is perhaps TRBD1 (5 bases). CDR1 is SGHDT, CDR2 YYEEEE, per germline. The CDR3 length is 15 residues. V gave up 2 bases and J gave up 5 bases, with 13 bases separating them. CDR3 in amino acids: CASSFRDRSNEKLFF. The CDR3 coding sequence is TGTGCCAGCAGCTTTCGTGACAGATCAAATGAAAAACTGTTTTTT.

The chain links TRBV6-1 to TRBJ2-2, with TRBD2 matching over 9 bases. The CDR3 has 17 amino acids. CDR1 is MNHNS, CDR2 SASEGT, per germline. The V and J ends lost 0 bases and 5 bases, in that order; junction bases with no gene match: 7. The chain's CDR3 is CASSEAYRGGATGELFF. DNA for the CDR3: TGTGCCAGCAGTGAAGCGTACCGCGGGGGGGCAACCGGGGAGCTGTTTTTT.